Following are 13 T cell receptor beta chains from one sample sequenced in a study of blood T cell repertoires in COVID-19 (dated by TCRdb to the early 2020s). The library came from the immunoSEQ multiplex PCR assay. Held by TCRdb, this immuneACCESS table contains in-frame sequences only and omits some clones. Under half of the omission traces to an unresolved V gene where checked; the cause of the rest is unknown. Within this sample are approximately 150,000 clones, with about 91% of them counted one time only. The ten largest account for more than 25% of the sample. Input material: peripheral blood. Source of these receptors: a human donor in a cohort sampled during active COVID-19.

This chain connects TRBV7-2 to TRBJ1-3; D ambiguous. The length of the CDR3 is 16 residues. Germline CDR1 reads SGHTA; CDR2 reads FQGNSA. V shed 0 bases and J shed 4 bases, with 13 bases lying between them. In nucleotides, the CDR3 is TGTGCCAGCAGCTTAGCTCACGGACTCCAAGGAAACACCATATATTTT. It yields the protein CASSLAHGLQGNTIYF.

This clone was seen only once. This chain joins TRBV7-2 and TRBJ1-2; D remains ambiguous. The V end lost 2 bases, the J end lost 5 bases, and 12 bases lay between the germline ends. Germline assignment: CDR1 SGHTA and CDR2 FQGNSA. The CDR3 contains 14 residues. CDR3 protein: CASSLTFRQYGYTF. In nucleotides, the CDR3 is TGTGCCAGCAGCTTAACATTCAGGCAATATGGCTACACCTTC. Supplemented by reference TRBV7-2 and TRBJ1-2, the full variable domain reads GAGVSQSPSNKVTEKGKDVELRCDPISGHTALYWYRQSLGQGLEFLIYFQGNSAPDKSGLPSDRFSAERTGGSVSTLTIQRTQQEDSAVYLCASSLTFRQYGYTFGSGTRLTVV.

The chain couples TRBV15 to TRBJ1-2; D perhaps matches TRBD1 (5 bases). The CDR3 is 13 amino acids. Germline V gene lookup returns CDR1 LNHNV and CDR2 YYDKDF (reference sequence). V gave up 3 bases and J gave up 3 bases, with 8 bases separating them. This chain's CDR3 is CATSSRDYYGYTF. The CDR3, as DNA: TGTGCCACCAGCAGCCGGGACTACTATGGCTACACCTTC. Based on the CDR3 plus reference TRBV15 and TRBJ1-2, the full variable domain is DAMVIQNPRYQVTQFGKPVTLSCSQTLNHNVMYWYQQKSSQAPKLLFHYYDKDFNNEADTPDNFQSRRPNTSFCFLDIRSPGLGDTAMYLCATSSRDYYGYTFGSGTRLTVV.

This chain uses TRBV14 with TRBJ1-2, with a possible D match to TRBD1 (5 bases). Between the trimmed V and J ends, which lost 1 base and 4 bases, there was a span of 7 bases. Germline CDR1 reads SGHDN; CDR2 reads FVKESK. The CDR3 is made up of 13 amino acids. The CDR3 region has the DNA TGTGCCAGCAGCCAAGGCAGGGTCTATGGCTACACCTTC. Translating gives CASSQGRVYGYTF.

The CDR3 coding sequence is TGTGCCAGCAGCCCGGGACAGTCGGACCTTCAGTACTTC. Translating gives CASSPGQSDLQYF. The chain couples TRBV5-4 to TRBJ2-4, with 7 bases identical to TRBD1. CDR1 and CDR2 from the germline V gene are SGHNT and YYREEE (reference sequence). This CDR3 spans 13 amino acids. Trimming cost V 4 bases and J 11 bases; bases outside gene matches: 9.

The rearrangement joins TRBV27 to TRBJ1-6; D ambiguous. Trimming removed 2 bases at V and 9 bases at J, with 8 bases between. Germline CDR1 reads MNHEY; CDR2 reads SMNVEV (reference sequence). This CDR3 comprises 13 residues. CDR3 in amino acids: CASSLRGFSPLHF. CDR3 DNA sequence: TGTGCCAGCAGTTTAAGAGGGTTTTCACCCCTCCACTTT.

The gene calls are TRBV4-1 and TRBJ2-5; possibly TRBD2 for D (6 bases). The CDR3 is 15 amino acids. V gave up 6 bases and J gave up 2 bases, with 16 bases separating them. Looked up from germline, CDR1 is MGHRA and CDR2 is YSYEKL. CDR3 sequence reads: CASRLQGRGQETQYF. In nucleotides, the CDR3 is TGCGCCAGCAGGCTTCAGGGCCGGGGGCAAGAGACCCAGTACTTC.

The J gene is TRBJ1-1, the V gene TRBV10-3; D call uncertain. This CDR3 spans 12 amino acids. Trimming took 7 bases from V and 4 from J, leaving 10 bases between them. Germline V gene sequence: CDR1 ENHRY, CDR2 SYGVKD. In nucleotides, the CDR3 is TGTGCCATCAACGGGATCGGCACTGAAGCTTTCTTT. Its translation: CAINGIGTEAFF.

V and J are TRBV18 and TRBJ1-2, with D maybe TRBD1 (6 bases). This CDR3 is built from 15 residues. Germline V gene data show CDR1 as KGHSH and CDR2 as LQKENI. Trimming took 3 bases from V and 1 from J, leaving 12 bases between them. This chain's CDR3 is CASSPDQQGNYGYTF. CDR3 nucleotide sequence: TGTGCCAGCTCACCCGACCAACAGGGTAACTATGGCTACACCTTC.

This chain connects TRBV5-6 to TRBJ1-2; D unresolved. V shed 1 base and J shed 0 bases, with 4 bases lying between them. Germline CDR1 is SGHDT and CDR2 is YYEEEE. CDR3 length: 13 residues. CDR3 bases: TGTGCCAGCAGCTTGAACACTAACTATGGCTACACCTTC. Translation: CASSLNTNYGYTF.

The genes are TRBV3-1 (or the pseudogene TRBV3-2) and TRBJ1-5, with D possibly being TRBD1 (5 bases). The CDR3 totals 15 residues. Germline loops: CDR1 LGHDT, CDR2 YNNKEL (reference sequence). V dropped 0 bases and J dropped 4 bases, with 10 bases sitting between them. CDR3 residues: CASSQDRSGNQPQHF. As DNA, the CDR3 is TGTGCCAGCAGCCAAGATCGGTCAGGGAATCAGCCCCAGCATTTT.

The chain recombines TRBV13 with TRBJ2-1; 7 bases match TRBD1. This CDR3 is built from 15 residues. Germline V gives CDR1 PRHDT, CDR2 FYEKMQ (reference sequence). With V trimmed by 5 bases and J by 3 bases, 7 bases remained unmatched. The CDR3 sequence: CASSLPGQYYNEQFF. Here the CDR3 DNA reads TGTGCCAGCAGCCTGCCGGGACAGTACTACAATGAGCAGTTCTTC.

The V gene is TRBV5-1, the J gene TRBJ2-1; 8 positions agree with TRBD1. The CDR3 spans 14 residues. The V gene end was trimmed by 4 bases and the J gene end by 7 bases; junction bases not matched to a gene: 7. Germline lookup yields CDR1 SGHRS and CDR2 YFSETQ. For the CDR3, the DNA is TGCGCCAGCAGCCCCGGGACAGGTCAAAATGAGCAGTTCTTC. Its protein is CASSPGTGQNEQFF.